These 8 T cell receptor beta chains share one sample of origin, sequenced in a study of T-cell memory formation after mild COVID-19 (dated by TCRdb to about 2021). Library creation used 5' RACE. Data came from an Illumina NovaSeq 6000. The raw public reads went through TCRdb reprocessing: fastp at Q25, MiXCR clone calling, in-frame beta chains kept. One record per CDR3 amino acid sequence lists the most common genes and DNA. Within this sample are roughly 150,000 distinct CDR3 sequences, with 10% to 15% of them counted one time only. The ten biggest clones cover approximately 3.4% of the sample. The source material was PBMCs or a T cell subset sorted from them (not recorded which). These receptors came from a man younger than 30 who had mild COVID-19 (a few samples of this study predate the infection). The sample titles of this study are shuffled in the database, so cell type and time point are left out; the donor was told from shared clones.

The gene calls are TRBV5-8 and TRBJ1-5; maybe TRBD1 (6 bases). The V gene lost 4 bases and the J gene lost 6 bases, with 20 bases spanning the gap. Germline V lookup: CDR1 SGHTS, CDR2 YDEGEE. This CDR3 has 16 amino acids. The DNA for the CDR3 is TGTGCCAGCAGCCCTCGTGCCGGGGGCGGGACTCAGCCCCAGCATTTT. Protein product: CASSPRAGGGTQPQHF.

This clonotype was observed a handful of times. The chain recombines TRBV4-3 with TRBJ2-3, with 7 bases aligning to TRBD2. V lost 0 bases, J lost 2 bases, and 14 bases stayed unmatched. CDR3 length equals 19 residues. Germline assignment: CDR1 LGHNA and CDR2 YSLEER. CDR3 nucleotide sequence: TGCGCCAGCAGCCAAGAGTTTTCAGCGGGGAGGGGCCTCACAGATACGCAGTATTTT. Translated, it gives CASSQEFSAGRGLTDTQYF.

This clonotype was counted only a few times. V gene TRBV5-1 combines with J gene TRBJ2-5, with 10 bases fitting TRBD2. The CDR3 sequence is 16 residues long. Trimming at V came to 4 bases and at J to 2 bases, leaving 8 bases not matched to a gene. CDR1 and CDR2 (germline): SGHRS, YFSETQ. The CDR3 sequence: CASSPGPAGGQETQYF. Here the CDR3 DNA reads TGCGCCAGCAGCCCCGGCCCAGCGGGGGGGCAAGAGACCCAGTACTTC.

This chain uses TRBV7-3 with TRBJ2-5; 9 nucleotides match TRBD1. The trim removed 2 bases at V and 5 bases at J, leaving 15 bases unmatched. The CDR3 is 18 amino acids. Germline V CDR1 and CDR2: SGHTA, FQGTGA. This CDR3 is CASSLLGFGTGSFETQYF. CDR3 DNA: TGTGCCAGCAGCTTATTAGGTTTCGGGACAGGGTCCTTCGAGACCCAGTACTTC.

This clonotype was seen more than once but under ten times. The genes are TRBV12-3 or TRBV12-4 and TRBJ1-6, with D uncertain. The CDR3 runs to 14 residues. V was trimmed by 2 bases and J by 6 bases, leaving 8 bases between them. As DNA, the CDR3 is TGTGCCAGCAGTTTACCAAGACCTAATTCACCCCTCCACTTT. Its protein product is CASSLPRPNSPLHF.

This clonotype has ten or more counts. This sequence joins TRBV7-2 and TRBJ2-2, with 9 bases that match TRBD2. The trim removed 2 bases at V and 4 bases at J, leaving 2 bases unmatched. The CDR3 length is 15 residues. Germline CDR1 SGHTA, CDR2 FQGNSA. The CDR3 DNA reads TGTGCCAGCAGCTTAAGCGGGGGGAGCACCGGGGAGCTGTTTTTT. As protein: CASSLSGGSTGELFF. The variable domain in full, completed from reference TRBV7-2 and TRBJ2-2, reads GAGVSQSPSNKVTEKGKDVELRCDPISGHTALYWYRQSLGQGLEFLIYFQGNSAPDKSGLPSDRFSAERTGGSVSTLTIQRTQQEDSAVYLCASSLSGGSTGELFFGEGSRLTVL.

This clonotype has at least ten counts. This chain joins TRBV5-1 and TRBJ2-3; D could derive from TRBD1 or TRBD2 (5 bases each). Germline values: CDR1 SGHRS, CDR2 YFSETQ. The CDR3 consists of 13 residues. Trimming removed 4 bases at V and 9 bases at J, with 15 bases between. The DNA for the CDR3 is TGCGCCAGCAGCCCTCGAGCCGAGGGGACGCAGTATTTT. This encodes CASSPRAEGTQYF.

This clonotype was recorded a few times. The chain recombines TRBV7-2 with TRBJ2-3; D is perhaps TRBD1 (7 bases). This CDR3 has 15 amino acids. V lost 5 bases, J lost 2 bases, and 14 bases lay in between. CDR1 is SGHTA, CDR2 FQGNSA, per germline. CDR3 DNA sequence: TGTGCCAGCAGCAAGGGGGCGGGGTTCACAGATACGCAGTATTTT. It is translated as CASSKGAGFTDTQYF.